One and the same sample provided the 21 T cell receptor beta chains below, sequenced in a study of blood T cell repertoires in COVID-19. Assay: immunoSEQ multiplex PCR; the TCRdb copy retains only in-frame clones and omits some. The sample has about 260,000 clones, around four fifths seen once; the top ten hold more than 8%. The sequencing sample was made of peripheral blood. The receptors here all came from a woman in her 50s who had recovered from COVID-19.

In its sample, this clone was seen many times. The chain carries TRBV6-2 or TRBV6-3 and TRBJ2-7, with 8 nucleotides matching TRBD1. Germline CDR1 MNHEY, CDR2 SVGEGT. The CDR3 is 16 residues long. Unmatched junction bases numbered 8, after V lost 2 bases and J lost 2 bases. CDR3 protein: CASSYRKGQAAYEQYF. CDR3 nucleotide sequence: TGTGCCAGCAGTTACCGGAAGGGACAGGCAGCCTACGAGCAGTACTTC.

The J gene is TRBJ2-1, the V gene TRBV28, with 10 bases matching TRBD2. The CDR3 covers 14 residues. After removal of 2 bases from V and 7 bases from J, the junction contained 2 bases not matched to a gene. Per germline, CDR1 MDHEN and CDR2 SYDVKM. The CDR3 region has the DNA TGTGCCAGCAGTTTAAGCGGGAGGGTAAATGAGCAGTTCTTC. It is translated as CASSLSGRVNEQFF.

V and J are TRBV5-1 and TRBJ2-6, with D possibly matching TRBD2 (6 bases). This CDR3 has 15 amino acids. Per the germline V gene, CDR1 is SGHRS and CDR2 is YFSETQ. V was shortened by 3 bases and J by 4 bases, with 11 bases between the two germline ends. Here the CDR3 reads CASSSGVVGANVLTF. CDR3 in DNA: TGCGCCAGCAGCTCGGGGGTAGTCGGGGCCAACGTCCTGACTTTC.

V and J are TRBV19 and TRBJ2-2; D is unclear. The V end lost 3 bases, the J end lost 1 base, and 6 bases lay between the germline ends. CDR3 length: 14 residues. Germline V gives CDR1 LNHDA, CDR2 SQIVND (reference sequence). The CDR3 loop is CASSMVRNTGELFF. The CDR3 DNA follows: TGTGCCAGTAGTATGGTCAGGAACACCGGGGAGCTGTTTTTT.

The rearrangement links TRBV3-1 (or the pseudogene TRBV3-2) to TRBJ1-1, with D uncertain. V was pared by 2 bases and J by 1 base, with 5 bases between. In germline, CDR1 is LGHDT, CDR2 YNNKEL (reference sequence). CDR3 length equals 13 residues. Here the CDR3 reads CASSQLRNTEAFF. The CDR3 coding sequence is TGTGCCAGCAGCCAATTGAGGAACACTGAAGCTTTCTTT.

V is TRBV15 and J is TRBJ2-3; D remains unclear. Germline V CDR1 and CDR2: LNHNV, YYDKDF (reference sequence). CDR3 length: 13 residues. Deletions cut 3 bases from V and 6 bases from J, with 10 bases between. CDR3 amino acids: CATSREWWDTQYF. The CDR3, as DNA: TGTGCCACCAGCAGGGAGTGGTGGGATACGCAGTATTTT.

The genes are TRBV27 and TRBJ1-5, with a weak D call TRBD1 (6 bases). Between the trimmed V and J ends, which lost 6 bases and 6 bases, there was a span of 15 bases. The CDR3 spans 14 residues. Germline CDR1 is MNHEY and CDR2 is SMNVEV (reference sequence). As DNA, the CDR3 is TGTGCCAGCAGCCGAGGGAGGGGGAGTCAGCCCCAGCATTTT. Residues: CASSRGRGSQPQHF.

This chain links TRBV4-3 with TRBJ2-3; D perhaps matches TRBD2 (6 bases). The CDR3 is 15 residues long. Trimming pared 0 bases from V and 7 bases from J, leaving 14 bases between. CDR1 and CDR2 (germline): LGHNA, YSLEER. The CDR3 nucleotides are TGCGCCAGCAGCCAAGATTTCGGGAGTGGGTATACGCAGTATTTT. Translated, it gives CASSQDFGSGYTQYF.

CDR3 amino acids: CASTFMRRGTVYEQYF. In DNA form, the CDR3 reads TGTGCCAGCACCTTTATGCGGCGAGGGACAGTTTACGAGCAGTACTTC. The genes are TRBV28 and TRBJ2-7, with 7 bases identical to TRBD1. J lost 4 bases, V lost 7 bases, and 16 bases had no gene match. This CDR3 region has 16 residues. Per germline, CDR1 MDHEN and CDR2 SYDVKM.

The V gene is TRBV18, the J gene TRBJ1-2; D might be TRBD1 (6 bases). CDR1 KGHSH and CDR2 LQKENI come from the germline V gene. V was clipped by 6 bases and J by 3 bases, with 17 bases between them. The CDR3 contains 15 residues. CDR3 DNA: TGTGCCAGCTCGGGTCAGGGGACGTCCTACTATGGCTACACCTTC. Encoded protein: CASSGQGTSYYGYTF.

The V call is TRBV9, the J call TRBJ2-3; 10 nucleotides align to TRBD2. Germline CDR1 and CDR2: SGDLS and YYNGEE. The CDR3 has 15 residues. With 1 base clipped from V and 5 bases from J, the junction kept 4 bases outside the gene matches. The CDR3 loop is CASSVTSGTGDTQYF. CDR3 DNA: TGTGCCAGCAGCGTAACTAGCGGGACGGGAGATACGCAGTATTTT.

This sequence joins TRBV10-2 and TRBJ2-6; no reliable D call. In germline, CDR1 is WSHSY, CDR2 SAAADI. V shed 5 bases and J shed 3 bases, with 17 bases lying between them. This CDR3 region has 17 residues. CDR3 in amino acids: CASSPSTAPGGANVLTF. The CDR3 coding sequence is TGCGCCAGCAGTCCTTCGACGGCCCCAGGTGGGGCCAACGTCCTGACTTTC.

The chain joins TRBV12-3 or TRBV12-4 to TRBJ1-1; D gene unclear. V was shortened by 5 bases and J by 1 base, with 8 bases between the two germline ends. CDR3 length: 13 amino acids. CDR3 in amino acids: CASSKRENTEAFF. The CDR3 DNA reads as TGTGCCAGCAGTAAACGGGAGAACACTGAAGCTTTCTTT.

The rearrangement joins TRBV11-2 to TRBJ2-3; TRBD2 aligns across 12 bases. V dropped 6 bases and J dropped 4; count of bases not matched to a gene: 8. CDR3 length: 16 amino acids. Germline V lookup: CDR1 SGHAT, CDR2 FQNNGV. DNA of the CDR3: TGTGCCAGCAGGCCCCTAGCGGGAGGGAGTGCAGATACGCAGTATTTT. Protein product: CASRPLAGGSADTQYF.

The chain carries TRBV9 and TRBJ2-1; D perhaps matches TRBD2 (6 bases). This CDR3 contains 15 residues. Looked up from germline, CDR1 is SGDLS and CDR2 is YYNGEE. V lost 4 bases to trimming and J lost 3 bases, with 14 bases between them. The CDR3 DNA reads TGTGCCAGCAGCCCACGGGGACTTCTCTACAATGAGCAGTTCTTC. This encodes CASSPRGLLYNEQFF.

This clone was detected only once. The rearrangement links TRBV28 to TRBJ2-5, with 7 positions matching TRBD1. The V gene end was trimmed by 3 bases and the J gene end by 0 bases; junction bases not matched to a gene: 10. This CDR3 is 17 amino acids long. Germline V gene sequence: CDR1 MDHEN, CDR2 SYDVKM. The CDR3 DNA sequence: TGTGCCAGCAGTTTCACCCCCGGGACAGAGTACCAAGAGACCCAGTACTTC. Amino acid sequence: CASSFTPGTEYQETQYF. Full variable domain (outside the CDR3, taken from reference TRBV28 and TRBJ2-5): DVKVTQSSRYLVKRTGEKVFLECVQDMDHENMFWYRQDPGLGLRLIYFSYDVKMKEKGDIPEGYSVSREKKERFSLILESASTNQTSMYLCASSFTPGTEYQETQYFGPGTRLLVL.

This chain joins TRBV11-1 and TRBJ1-1, with D possibly TRBD1 on 5 matching bases. V was trimmed by 3 bases and J by 5 bases, leaving 16 bases between them. Looked up from germline, CDR1 is SGHAT and CDR2 is FQDESV (reference sequence). This CDR3 is 15 amino acids long. Written as DNA, the CDR3 is TGTGCCAGCAGCTTCACACTGGGTAGGGGAACTGAAGCTTTCTTT. It yields the protein CASSFTLGRGTEAFF.

Comments on this clone: Other DNA sequences of this sample code for an identical CDR3. The chain recombines TRBV12-3 or TRBV12-4 with TRBJ2-7; 7 nucleotides match TRBD1. V trimming: 1 base; J trimming: 4 bases; junction bases outside the gene matches: 1. The length of the CDR3 is 13 residues. The CDR3 sequence is CASSLGQGYEQYF. The CDR3 nucleotides read TGTGCCAGCAGTTTAGGACAGGGTTACGAGCAGTACTTC.

This sequence joins TRBV5-1 and TRBJ2-2; TRBD1 matches 7 bases. With 3 bases clipped from V and 4 bases from J, the junction kept 0 bases outside the gene matches. There are 13 residues in the CDR3. CDR1 is SGHRS, CDR2 YFSETQ, per germline. DNA of the CDR3: TGCGCCAGCAGCTACAGGGGCACCGGGGAGCTGTTTTTT. Protein product: CASSYRGTGELFF.

J is TRBJ1-4 and V is TRBV5-1; D gene uncertain. Deletions cut 0 bases from V and 4 bases from J, with 10 bases between. The germline V gene has CDR1 SGHRS and CDR2 YFSETQ. The CDR3 runs to 15 residues. The CDR3 spells CASSLGAASNEKLFF. The CDR3 DNA is TGCGCCAGCAGCTTGGGGGCAGCCAGTAATGAAAAACTGTTTTTT.

This clone was picked up a small number of times. The rearrangement links TRBV20-1 to TRBJ2-5; D is perhaps TRBD2 (6 bases). Trimming pared 5 bases from V and 5 bases from J, leaving 9 bases between. This CDR3 spans 11 amino acids. Per germline, CDR1 DFQATT and CDR2 SNEGSKA (reference sequence). Written as DNA, the CDR3 is TGCAGTGCTGGCGGGGCGGAGACCCAGTACTTC. It specifies CSAGGAETQYF.